These T cell receptor beta chains were read from a single sample in a study of radiotherapy plus CTLA-4 blockade in lung cancer. Method: immunoSEQ multiplex PCR; TCRdb's copy keeps in-frame clones and lacks some. Altogether tens of thousands of clones are present, over 65% being singletons, with the ten largest covering 7.1%. The specimen was peripheral blood, collected from a patient treated with radiotherapy plus ipilimumab. These receptors were taken from a human donor with non-small cell lung cancer who had a complete response to radiotherapy plus ipilimumab. CDR3s include the opening cysteine and the closing phenylalanine or tryptophan. Each record gives: D gene, V gene, clone size, J gene, CDR3 DNA, CDR3 protein. D genes are given only for firm matches. Not all rows give a size; the values are once, few, many and, for expanded clones, a class.

d_gene: -
v_gene: TRBV6-1
abundance: once
j_gene: TRBJ1-1
CDR3nt: TGTGCCAGCAGTTCCCGGACAGATCGGTTCACTGAAGCTTTCTTT
CDR3aa: CASSSRTDRFTEAFF

d_gene: -
v_gene: TRBV5-1
abundance: -
j_gene: TRBJ2-7
CDR3nt: TGCGCCAGCAGTGCGGGTAGCTCCTACGAGCAGTACTTC
CDR3aa: CASSAGSSYEQYF

d_gene: -
v_gene: TRBV7-9
abundance: -
j_gene: TRBJ2-2
CDR3nt: TGTGCCAGCAGCTTTGGGGGAGTAGTCGGGGAGCTGTTTTTT
CDR3aa: CASSFGGVVGELFF

d_gene: -
v_gene: TRBV19
abundance: -
j_gene: TRBJ1-5
CDR3nt: TGTGCCAGTAGTATGTCTGGTACCATCGTACAGCCCCAGCATTTT
CDR3aa: CASSMSGTIVQPQHF

d_gene: TRBD1
v_gene: TRBV6-5
abundance: -
j_gene: TRBJ1-6
CDR3nt: TGTGCCAGCAGTGGGGACAGGGCTCATTCACCCCTCCACTTT
CDR3aa: CASSGDRAHSPLHF

d_gene: -
v_gene: TRBV11-3
abundance: few
j_gene: TRBJ1-1
CDR3nt: TGTGCCAGCAGCTTATCTTTGCGGGACACTGAAGCTTTCTTT
CDR3aa: CASSLSLRDTEAFF

d_gene: TRBD1
v_gene: TRBV7-2
abundance: few
j_gene: TRBJ1-6
CDR3nt: TGTGCCAGCAGCTTTTACTCCAGGGGGCAGGATTCACCCCTCCACTTT
CDR3aa: CASSFYSRGQDSPLHF

d_gene: -
v_gene: TRBV5-6
abundance: few
j_gene: TRBJ2-3
CDR3nt: TGTGCCAGCAGCTCTTGGCCAGATACGCAGTATTTT
CDR3aa: CASSSWPDTQYF

d_gene: -
v_gene: TRBV7-8
abundance: -
j_gene: TRBJ1-5
CDR3nt: TGTGCCAGCAGCCAAGCGGGGTTTTATCAGCCCCAGCATTTT
CDR3aa: CASSQAGFYQPQHF

d_gene: -
v_gene: TRBV7-7
abundance: once
j_gene: TRBJ2-1
CDR3nt: TGTGCTAGCAGCTTGGACTCGAGCTCCTACAATGAGCAGTTCTTC
CDR3aa: CASSLDSSSYNEQFF

d_gene: -
v_gene: TRBV4-3
abundance: -
j_gene: TRBJ2-3
CDR3nt: TGCGCCAGCAGCCAAGATTATGCAGATACGCAGTATTTT
CDR3aa: CASSQDYADTQYF

d_gene: -
v_gene: TRBV6-5
abundance: -
j_gene: TRBJ1-1
CDR3nt: TGTGCCAGCAGATTAGAAACTGAAGCCTTCTTT
CDR3aa: CASRLETEAFF

d_gene: -
v_gene: TRBV6-1
abundance: -
j_gene: TRBJ1-1
CDR3nt: TGTGCCAGCAGTCTCAGGGGAAACACTGAAGCTTTCTTT
CDR3aa: CASSLRGNTEAFF

d_gene: -
v_gene: TRBV18
abundance: few
j_gene: TRBJ1-4
CDR3nt: TGTGCCAGCACCCTCGGCCCCACAACTAATGAAAAACTGTTTTTT
CDR3aa: CASTLGPTTNEKLFF

d_gene: -
v_gene: TRBV2
abundance: few
j_gene: TRBJ1-1
CDR3nt: TGTGCCAGCAAGTCACAGAAAAACACTGAAGCTTTCTTT
CDR3aa: CASKSQKNTEAFF

d_gene: -
v_gene: TRBV7-2
abundance: -
j_gene: TRBJ2-3
CDR3nt: TGTGCCAGCAGCCTCCTAGCGCCCACAGATACGCAGTATTTT
CDR3aa: CASSLLAPTDTQYF

d_gene: -
v_gene: TRBV27
abundance: -
j_gene: TRBJ1-2
CDR3nt: TGTGCCAGCAGTTTATCCCCCGGGGAAGGGGATGGCTACACCTTC
CDR3aa: CASSLSPGEGDGYTF

d_gene: -
v_gene: TRBV27
abundance: -
j_gene: TRBJ1-5
CDR3nt: TGTGCCAGCAGTTGGGGGTGGAATCAGCCCCAGCATTTT
CDR3aa: CASSWGWNQPQHF

d_gene: TRBD2
v_gene: TRBV7-8
abundance: few
j_gene: TRBJ2-5
CDR3nt: TGTGCCAGCGCACCCCAGGGCGGGGGGTGGTACCAAGAGACCCAGTACTTC
CDR3aa: CASAPQGGGWYQETQYF

d_gene: -
v_gene: TRBV6-6
abundance: -
j_gene: TRBJ2-5
CDR3nt: TGTGCCAGCAGTTCTAGCGTGCAGACCCAGTACTTC
CDR3aa: CASSSSVQTQYF

d_gene: TRBD2
v_gene: TRBV7-2
abundance: -
j_gene: TRBJ2-1
CDR3nt: TGTGCCAGCAGCTTAGGGGGTAGCGGGGCATACAATGAGCAGTTCTTC
CDR3aa: CASSLGGSGAYNEQFF

d_gene: -
v_gene: TRBV10-1
abundance: -
j_gene: TRBJ2-5
CDR3nt: TGCGCCCTCCCCCACCCGACCCAGTACTTC
CDR3aa: CALPHPTQYF

d_gene: -
v_gene: TRBV7-2
abundance: -
j_gene: TRBJ2-7
CDR3nt: TGTGCCAGCAGCTCGTCAGGCGAGACAGCCTCCTACGAGCAGTACTTC
CDR3aa: CASSSSGETASYEQYF

d_gene: TRBD1
v_gene: TRBV5-4
abundance: -
j_gene: TRBJ2-7
CDR3nt: TGTGCCAGCAAACTCTCCGGGACAGGGGCAGACGAGCAGTACTTC
CDR3aa: CASKLSGTGADEQYF

d_gene: -
v_gene: TRBV28
abundance: -
j_gene: TRBJ2-1
CDR3nt: TGTGCCAGCAGCCTCGGGGCGCCTGAGCAGTTCTTC
CDR3aa: CASSLGAPEQFF

d_gene: -
v_gene: TRBV28
abundance: -
j_gene: TRBJ1-2
CDR3nt: TGTGCCAGCAGTGACACTACAGGTTACTATGGCTACACCTTC
CDR3aa: CASSDTTGYYGYTF

d_gene: TRBD1
v_gene: TRBV9
abundance: -
j_gene: TRBJ2-1
CDR3nt: TGTGCCAGCAGCGTAGGACAGGGGGTATACAATGAGCAGTTCTTC
CDR3aa: CASSVGQGVYNEQFF

d_gene: -
v_gene: TRBV7-2
abundance: -
j_gene: TRBJ1-2
CDR3nt: TGTGCCAGCAGCCGGATTACGGTTGGCTACACCTTC
CDR3aa: CASSRITVGYTF

d_gene: -
v_gene: TRBV19
abundance: -
j_gene: TRBJ2-3
CDR3nt: TGTGCCAGTAGTATGCAGTACGTAAGCACAGATACGCAGTATTTT
CDR3aa: CASSMQYVSTDTQYF

d_gene: -
v_gene: TRBV11-3
abundance: -
j_gene: TRBJ2-1
CDR3nt: TGTGCCAGCAGCTTCCGGGGCCCTGGTTGGAATGAGCAGTTCTTC
CDR3aa: CASSFRGPGWNEQFF

d_gene: -
v_gene: TRBV6-6
abundance: -
j_gene: TRBJ1-6
CDR3nt: TGTGCCAGCAGCCGACTGGGGACCGGTAATTCACCCCTCCACTTT
CDR3aa: CASSRLGTGNSPLHF